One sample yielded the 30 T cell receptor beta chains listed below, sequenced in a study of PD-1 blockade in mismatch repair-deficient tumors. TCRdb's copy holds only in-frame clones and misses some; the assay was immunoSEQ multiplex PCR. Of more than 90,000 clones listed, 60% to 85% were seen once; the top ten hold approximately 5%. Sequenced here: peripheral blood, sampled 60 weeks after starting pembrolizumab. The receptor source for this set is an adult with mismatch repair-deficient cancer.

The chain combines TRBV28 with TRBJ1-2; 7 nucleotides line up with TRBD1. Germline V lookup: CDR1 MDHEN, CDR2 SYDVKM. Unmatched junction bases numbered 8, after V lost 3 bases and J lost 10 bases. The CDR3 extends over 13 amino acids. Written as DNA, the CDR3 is TGTGCCAGCAGTTTTAGGGGGCGCGGAACCTACACCTTC. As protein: CASSFRGRGTYTF.

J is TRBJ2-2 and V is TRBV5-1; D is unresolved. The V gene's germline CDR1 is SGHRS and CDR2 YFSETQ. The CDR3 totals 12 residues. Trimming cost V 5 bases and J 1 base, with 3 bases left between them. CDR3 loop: CASRQNTGELFF. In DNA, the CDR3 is TGCGCCAGCAGACAGAACACCGGGGAGCTGTTTTTT.

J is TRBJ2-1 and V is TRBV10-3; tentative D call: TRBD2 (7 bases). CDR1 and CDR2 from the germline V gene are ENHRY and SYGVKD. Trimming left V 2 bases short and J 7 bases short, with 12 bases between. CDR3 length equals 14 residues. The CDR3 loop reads CAISERGGGNEQFF. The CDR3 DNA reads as TGTGCCATCAGTGAGAGGGGGGGTGGTAATGAGCAGTTCTTC.

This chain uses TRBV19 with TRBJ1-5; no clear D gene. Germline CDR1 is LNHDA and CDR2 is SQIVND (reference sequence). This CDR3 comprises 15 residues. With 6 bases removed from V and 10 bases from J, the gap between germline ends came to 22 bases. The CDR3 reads CASSTGTAWLSPQHF. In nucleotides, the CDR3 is TGTGCCAGTAGCACTGGCACCGCCTGGTTAAGCCCCCAGCATTTT. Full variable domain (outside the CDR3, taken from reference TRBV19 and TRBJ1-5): DGGITQSPKYLFRKEGQNVTLSCEQNLNHDAMYWYRQDPGQGLRLIYYSQIVNDFQKGDIAEGYSVSREKKESFPLTVTSAQKNPTAFYLCASSTGTAWLSPQHFGDGTRLSIL.

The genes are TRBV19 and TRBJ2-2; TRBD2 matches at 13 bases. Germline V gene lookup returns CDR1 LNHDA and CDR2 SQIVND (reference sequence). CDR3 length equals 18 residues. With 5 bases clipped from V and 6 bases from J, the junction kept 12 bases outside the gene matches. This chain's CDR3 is CASSLRTSGSFKSGELFF. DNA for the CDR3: TGTGCCAGTAGTCTTCGGACTAGCGGGAGCTTTAAGTCCGGGGAGCTGTTTTTT.

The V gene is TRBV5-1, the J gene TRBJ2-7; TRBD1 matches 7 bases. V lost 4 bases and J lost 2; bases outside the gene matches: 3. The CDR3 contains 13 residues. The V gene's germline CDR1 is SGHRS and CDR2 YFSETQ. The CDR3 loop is CASSVGQTYEQYF. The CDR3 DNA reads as TGCGCCAGCAGCGTGGGACAGACCTACGAGCAGTACTTC.

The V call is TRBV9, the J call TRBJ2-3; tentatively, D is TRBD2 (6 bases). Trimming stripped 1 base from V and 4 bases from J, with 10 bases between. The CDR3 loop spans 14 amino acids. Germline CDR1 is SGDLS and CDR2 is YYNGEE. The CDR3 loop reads CASSVWGVADTQYF. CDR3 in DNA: TGTGCCAGCAGCGTATGGGGGGTCGCAGATACGCAGTATTTT. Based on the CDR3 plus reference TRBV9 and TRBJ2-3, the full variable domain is DSGVTQTPKHLITATGQRVTLRCSPRSGDLSVYWYQQSLDQGLQFLIQYYNGEERAKGNILERFSAQQFPDLHSELNLSSLELGDSALYFCASSVWGVADTQYFGPGTRLTVL.

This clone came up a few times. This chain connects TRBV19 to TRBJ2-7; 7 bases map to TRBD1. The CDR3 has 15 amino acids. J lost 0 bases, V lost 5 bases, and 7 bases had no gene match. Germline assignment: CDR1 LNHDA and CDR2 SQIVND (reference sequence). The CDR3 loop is CASSSSGGNSYEQYF. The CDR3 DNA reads TGTGCCAGTAGTTCGTCAGGGGGAAACTCCTACGAGCAGTACTTC.

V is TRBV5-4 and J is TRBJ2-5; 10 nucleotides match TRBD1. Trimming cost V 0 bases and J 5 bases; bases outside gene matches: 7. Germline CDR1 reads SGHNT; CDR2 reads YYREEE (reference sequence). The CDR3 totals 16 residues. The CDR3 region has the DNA TGTGCCAGCAGCTTGGCCCGTGACAGGGGGCCGGAGACCCAGTACTTC. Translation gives CASSLARDRGPETQYF.

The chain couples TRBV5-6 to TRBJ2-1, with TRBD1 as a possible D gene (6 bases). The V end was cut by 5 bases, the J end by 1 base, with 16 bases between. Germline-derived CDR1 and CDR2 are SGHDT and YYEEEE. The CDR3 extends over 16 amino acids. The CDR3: CASSSDSPASYNEQFF. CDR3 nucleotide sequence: TGTGCCAGCAGTTCGGACAGCCCCGCATCCTACAATGAGCAGTTCTTC. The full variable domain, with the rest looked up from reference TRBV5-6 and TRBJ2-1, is DAGVTQSPTHLIKTRGQQVTLRCSPKSGHDTVSWYQQALGQGPQFIFQYYEEEERQRGNFPDRFSGHQFPNYSSELNVNALLLGDSALYLCASSSDSPASYNEQFFGPGTRLTVL.

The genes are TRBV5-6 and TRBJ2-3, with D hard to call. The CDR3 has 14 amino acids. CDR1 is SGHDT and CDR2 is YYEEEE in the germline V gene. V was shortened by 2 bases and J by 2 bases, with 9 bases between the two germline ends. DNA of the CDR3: TGTGCCAGCAGCTTCGGCGGATTCACAGATACGCAGTATTTT. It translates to CASSFGGFTDTQYF. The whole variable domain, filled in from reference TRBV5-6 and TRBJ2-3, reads DAGVTQSPTHLIKTRGQQVTLRCSPKSGHDTVSWYQQALGQGPQFIFQYYEEEERQRGNFPDRFSGHQFPNYSSELNVNALLLGDSALYLCASSFGGFTDTQYFGPGTRLTVL.

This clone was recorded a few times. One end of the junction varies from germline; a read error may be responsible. The CDR3, as DNA: TGCGCCAGCAGTGAGAGGACTAGTCGTATGAACTTC. Protein product: CASSERTSRMNF. The V gene is TRBV10-1, the J gene TRBJ2-7; 7 nucleotides align to TRBD2. From germline, CDR1 is WNHNN and CDR2 SYGVQD (reference sequence). CDR3 length: 12 residues.

The CDR3 is CASSIAQGNYGYTF. For the CDR3, the DNA is TGTGCCAGTAGTATAGCCCAGGGCAACTATGGCTACACCTTC. The rearrangement joins TRBV19 to TRBJ1-2; D perhaps matches TRBD1 (5 bases). CDR3 length: 14 amino acids. The germline gives CDR1 LNHDA, CDR2 SQIVND (reference sequence). V shed 1 base and J shed 2 bases, with 8 bases lying between them.

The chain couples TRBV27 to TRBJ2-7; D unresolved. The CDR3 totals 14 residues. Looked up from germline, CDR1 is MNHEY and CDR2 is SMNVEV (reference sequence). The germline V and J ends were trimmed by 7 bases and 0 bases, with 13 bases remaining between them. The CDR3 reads CASMMSVISYEQYF. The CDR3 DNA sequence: TGTGCCAGCATGATGAGCGTGATCTCCTACGAGCAGTACTTC.

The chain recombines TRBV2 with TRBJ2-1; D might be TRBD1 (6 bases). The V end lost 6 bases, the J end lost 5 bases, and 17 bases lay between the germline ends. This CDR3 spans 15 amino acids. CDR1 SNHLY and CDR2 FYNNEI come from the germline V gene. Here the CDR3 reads CASRERTGSHNEQFF. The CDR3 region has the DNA TGTGCCAGCAGAGAGAGAACAGGGTCCCACAATGAGCAGTTCTTC.

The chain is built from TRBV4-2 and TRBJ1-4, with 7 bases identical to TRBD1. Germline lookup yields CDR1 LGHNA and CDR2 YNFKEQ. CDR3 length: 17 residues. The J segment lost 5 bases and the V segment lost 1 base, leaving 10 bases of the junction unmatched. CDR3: CASSQGLTRDRNEKLFF. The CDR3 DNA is TGTGCCAGCAGCCAAGGGCTAACCCGGGACAGAAATGAAAAACTGTTTTTT.

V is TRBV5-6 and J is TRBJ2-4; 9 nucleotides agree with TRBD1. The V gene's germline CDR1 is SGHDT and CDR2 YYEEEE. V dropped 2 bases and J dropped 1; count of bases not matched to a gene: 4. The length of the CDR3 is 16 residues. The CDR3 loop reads CASSFQTGGAKNIQYF. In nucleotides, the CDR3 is TGTGCCAGCAGCTTCCAGACAGGGGGGGCCAAAAACATTCAGTACTTC.

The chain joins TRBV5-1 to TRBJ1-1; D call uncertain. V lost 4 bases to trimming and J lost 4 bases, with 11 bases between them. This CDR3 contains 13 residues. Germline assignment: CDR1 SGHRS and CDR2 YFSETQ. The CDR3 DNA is TGCGCCAGCAGCCTCCTGGGTGGCACTGAAGCTTTCTTT. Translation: CASSLLGGTEAFF.

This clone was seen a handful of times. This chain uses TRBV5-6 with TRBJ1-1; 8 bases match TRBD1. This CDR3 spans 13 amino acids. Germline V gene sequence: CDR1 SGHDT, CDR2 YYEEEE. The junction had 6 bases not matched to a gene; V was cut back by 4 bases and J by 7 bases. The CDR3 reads CASSPRTGNEAFF. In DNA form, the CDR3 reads TGTGCCAGCAGCCCGCGGACAGGGAATGAAGCTTTCTTT.

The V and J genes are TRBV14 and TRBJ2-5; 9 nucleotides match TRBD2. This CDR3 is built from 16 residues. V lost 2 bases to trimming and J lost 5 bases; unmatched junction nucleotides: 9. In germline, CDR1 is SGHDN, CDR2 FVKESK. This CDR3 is CASSQLSGRSVETQYF. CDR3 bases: TGTGCCAGCAGCCAACTCAGCGGGAGGTCGGTGGAGACCCAGTACTTC.

The CDR3 is CASQRATNEKLFF. The CDR3 bases are TGTGCCAGCCAGAGGGCAACTAATGAAAAACTGTTTTTT. The chain carries TRBV6-5 and TRBJ1-4, with unresolved D. The germline V gene has CDR1 MNHEY and CDR2 SVGAGI. The V end lost 8 bases, the J end lost 0 bases, and 7 bases lay between the germline ends. The CDR3 has 13 residues.

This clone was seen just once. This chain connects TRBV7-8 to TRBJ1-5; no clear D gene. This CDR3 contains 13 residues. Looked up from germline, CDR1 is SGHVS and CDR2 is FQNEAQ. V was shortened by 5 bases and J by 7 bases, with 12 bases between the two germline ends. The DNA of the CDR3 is TGTGCCAGCAGCCACTCCCTGTCCCAGCCCCAGCATTTT. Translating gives CASSHSLSQPQHF.

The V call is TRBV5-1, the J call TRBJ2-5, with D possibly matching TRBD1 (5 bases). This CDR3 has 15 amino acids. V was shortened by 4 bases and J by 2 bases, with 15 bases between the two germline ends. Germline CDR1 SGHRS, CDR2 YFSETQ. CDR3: CASSAGFVRQETQYF. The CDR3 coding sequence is TGCGCCAGCAGCGCAGGGTTCGTTCGGCAAGAGACCCAGTACTTC.

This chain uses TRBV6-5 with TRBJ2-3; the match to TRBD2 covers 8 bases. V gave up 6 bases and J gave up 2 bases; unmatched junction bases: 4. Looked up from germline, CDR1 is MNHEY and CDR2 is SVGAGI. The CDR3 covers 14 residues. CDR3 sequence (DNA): TGTGCCAGCAGGACTAGCGACTACACAGATACGCAGTATTTT. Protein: CASRTSDYTDTQYF.

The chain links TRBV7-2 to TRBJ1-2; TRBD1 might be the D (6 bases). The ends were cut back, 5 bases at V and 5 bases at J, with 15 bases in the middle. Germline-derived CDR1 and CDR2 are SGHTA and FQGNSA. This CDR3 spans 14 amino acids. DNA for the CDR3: TGTGCCAGCAGCCCTCCTTGGACAGATTATGGCTACACCTTC. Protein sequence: CASSPPWTDYGYTF.

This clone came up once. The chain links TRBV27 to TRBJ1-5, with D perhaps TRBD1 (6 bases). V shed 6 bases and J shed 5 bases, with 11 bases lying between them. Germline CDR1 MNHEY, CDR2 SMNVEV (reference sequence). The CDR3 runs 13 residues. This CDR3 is CASSYRVDQPQHF. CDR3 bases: TGTGCCAGCAGCTACAGGGTTGATCAGCCCCAGCATTTT.

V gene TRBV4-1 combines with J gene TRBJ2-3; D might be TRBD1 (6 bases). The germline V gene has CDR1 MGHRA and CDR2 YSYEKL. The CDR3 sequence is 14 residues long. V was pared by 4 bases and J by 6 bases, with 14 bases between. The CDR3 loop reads CASSPAAQGDTQYF. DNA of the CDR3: TGCGCCAGCAGCCCCGCAGCCCAGGGGGATACGCAGTATTTT.

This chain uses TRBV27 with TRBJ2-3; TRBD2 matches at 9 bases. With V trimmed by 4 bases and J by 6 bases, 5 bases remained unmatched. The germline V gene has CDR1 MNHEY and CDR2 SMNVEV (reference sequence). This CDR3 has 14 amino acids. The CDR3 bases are TGTGCCAGCAGTTCTCTAGCGGGAACGGATACGCAGTATTTT. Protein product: CASSSLAGTDTQYF.

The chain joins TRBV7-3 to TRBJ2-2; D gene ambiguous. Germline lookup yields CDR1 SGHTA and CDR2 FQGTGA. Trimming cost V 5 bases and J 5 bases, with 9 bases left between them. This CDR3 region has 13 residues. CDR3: CASSESETGELFF. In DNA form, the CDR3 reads TGTGCCAGCAGCGAATCGGAGACCGGGGAGCTGTTTTTT.

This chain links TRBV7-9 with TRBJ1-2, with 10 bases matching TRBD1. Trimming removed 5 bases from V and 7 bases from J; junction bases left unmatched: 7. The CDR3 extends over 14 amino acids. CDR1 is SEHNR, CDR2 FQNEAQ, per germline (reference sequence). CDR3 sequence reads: CASSRGQGFVGYTF. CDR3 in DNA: TGTGCCAGCAGCCGGGGACAGGGGTTCGTTGGCTACACCTTC.